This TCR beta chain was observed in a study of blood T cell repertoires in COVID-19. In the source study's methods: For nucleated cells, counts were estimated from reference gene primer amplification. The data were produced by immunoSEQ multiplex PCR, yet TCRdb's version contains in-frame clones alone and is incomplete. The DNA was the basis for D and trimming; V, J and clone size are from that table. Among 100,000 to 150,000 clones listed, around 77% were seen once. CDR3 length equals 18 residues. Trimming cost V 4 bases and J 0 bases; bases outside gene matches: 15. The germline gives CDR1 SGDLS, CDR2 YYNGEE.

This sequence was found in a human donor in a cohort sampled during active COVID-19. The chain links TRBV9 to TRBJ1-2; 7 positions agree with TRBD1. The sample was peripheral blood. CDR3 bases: TGTGCCAGCAGCCCACAGGGGTCCCTGGGACCATCTAACTATGGCTACACCTTC. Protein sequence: CASSPQGSLGPSNYGYTF.